The rows below give T cell receptor beta chains drawn from one sample of a study of vaccination and CD4 T cells after COVID-19. One entry per CDR3 protein results from TCRdb running MiXCR on the PCR reads. The sample holds about 11,000 distinct CDR3 sequences, roughly three quarters seen once. The antigens for these receptors are not known. The specimen was CD4+ T cells from blood, cultured in vitro. Receptors were obtained from a human donor who had recovered from COVID-19. CDR3s include the opening cysteine and the closing phenylalanine or tryptophan. Fields, in order: clone size, J gene, V gene, CDR3 protein. Size tells how often a clone was seen (once, few, many) or the class of an expanded clone, and some rows leave it out.

>-|TRBJ1-2|TRBV20-1
CSAPRDSYGYTF
>-|TRBJ1-5|TRBV6-1
CASSDSYSNQPQHF
>-|TRBJ1-2|TRBV24-1
CATTPGPSGGYTF
>-|TRBJ1-2|TRBV15
CATSRNGPNYGYTF
>-|TRBJ2-5|TRBV6-1
CASSLTSGGGVETQYF
>once|TRBJ1-1|TRBV28
CASSRQPNTEAFF
>-|TRBJ2-5|TRBV20-1
CSASPGLAGAETQYF
>-|TRBJ1-5|TRBV6-1
CASRETQGYQPQHF
>-|TRBJ2-7|TRBV28
CASTSGAGGSYEQYF
>-|TRBJ1-2|TRBV7-2
CASSAATGVGYGYTF
>-|TRBJ1-1|TRBV7-2
CASSQVREAFF
>-|TRBJ2-7|TRBV20-1
CSVSSGRSYEQYF
>-|TRBJ2-7|TRBV19
CASSERPSGSFEQYF
>-|TRBJ1-5|TRBV6-1
CASRPTGLNQPQHF
>-|TRBJ1-5|TRBV6-1
CASSRQGGNQPQHF
>few|TRBJ1-1|TRBV20-1
CSARGAFF
>-|TRBJ1-2|TRBV19
CASTWGAANYGYTF
>-|TRBJ2-7|TRBV7-2
CASSLAATTRWTGGPSYEQYF
>-|TRBJ1-5|TRBV20-1
CSAPQTVTYEQYFGPGQPQHF